A selection of T cell receptor beta chains follows, all from one sample in a study of T cells in Graves' hyperthyroidism and ophthalmopathy. Each CDR3 protein gets one entry after TCRdb re-called the multiplex PCR reads with MiXCR. The sample includes 600,000 to 800,000 distinct CDR3 sequences, approximately 36% seen only once; the top ten take 31%. The sequencing sample was made of blood. Every receptor here comes from a woman aged 40-49 years with Graves' hyperthyroidism. Each CDR3 is given with its conserved first and last residue. A D gene is named only where the DNA matches it firmly. Expanded clones are given a class, and other clones once, few, many or no size at all.

clone size	V gene	D gene	J gene	CDR3 DNA	CDR3 protein
-	TRBV13	TRBD1	TRBJ2-1	TGTGCCAGCAGCTCTGATTCCTACAGGGGGAATGAGCAGTTCTTC	CASSSDSYRGNEQFF
few	TRBV5-8	-	TRBJ2-7	TGTGCCAGCAGCTTGGTTACGACCTACGAGCAGTACTTC	CASSLVTTYEQYF
few	TRBV13	-	TRBJ1-5	TGTGCCAGCAGCTTTACGAGGGGCCGAGAGCCCCAGCCCCAGCATTTT	CASSFTRGREPQPQHF
-	TRBV5-6	TRBD1	TRBJ2-6	TGTGCCAGCGACCGGGACAGGGGTTCTGGGGCCAACGTCCTGACTTTC	CASDRDRGSGANVLTF
many	TRBV20-1	TRBD1	TRBJ1-1	TGCAGTGCTAGAGAGACAGGGGCTGGGAAAGCTTTCTTT	CSARETGAGKAFF
-	TRBV4-1	TRBD1	TRBJ1-2	TGCGCCAGCAGCCCCCGGGACAGCACTAACTATGGCTACACCTTC	CASSPRDSTNYGYTF
few	TRBV7-2	-	TRBJ1-4	TGTGCCAGCAGCCCAAGGGGTCCCAGTAATGAAAAACTGTTTTTT	CASSPRGPSNEKLFF
few	TRBV5-1	-	TRBJ2-6	TGCGCCAGCAGTGGGGGAGGCGCAGTGCGTGCTGGGGCCAACGTCCTGACTTTC	CASSGGGAVRAGANVLTF
-	TRBV29-1	TRBD1	TRBJ1-4	TGCAGCTTAGGGACAGTAGGTGAAAAACTGTTTTTT	CSLGTVGEKLFF
-	TRBV14	-	TRBJ1-1	TGTGCCAGCAGCCCCCGGGGGGGAAACACTGAAGCTTTCTTT	CASSPRGGNTEAFF
-	TRBV20-1	TRBD1	TRBJ2-1	TGCAGTGCTAGGGGTAGAATGGGGACAGGCCCCTACAATGAGCAGTTCTTC	CSARGRMGTGPYNEQFF
few	TRBV6-5	TRBD1	TRBJ1-2	TGTGCCAGCAGACGACGCGGTACAGGGGAGGGCTACACCTTC	CASRRRGTGEGYTF
once	TRBV29-1	-	TRBJ2-7	TGCAGCGTTGATGGGGCTGGCGATGAGCAGTACTTC	CSVDGAGDEQYF
-	TRBV6-5	-	TRBJ2-2	TGTGCCAGCAGTCGGACTGGCCTCCGGGAGCTGTTTTTT	CASSRTGLRELFF
many	TRBV29-1	-	TRBJ1-2	TGCAGCGTTGAATTCCCCTCAGGGTATGGCTACACCTTC	CSVEFPSGYGYTF
few	TRBV6-5	TRBD1	TRBJ2-7	TGTGCCAGCAGCAGACAGGGTCGCGAGCAGTACTTC	CASSRQGREQYF
few	TRBV20-1	TRBD2	TRBJ2-5	TGCAGTGCCGGGGGGGGGGACCAAGAGACCCAGTACTTC	CSAGGGDQETQYF
few	TRBV10-3	TRBD2	TRBJ2-6	TGTGCCATCAGTGACAGCGGGGGGATCTCTGGGGCCAACGTCCTGACTTTC	CAISDSGGISGANVLTF
-	TRBV5-1	TRBD2	TRBJ2-1	TGCGCCAGCTACCCCTCTAGCGGGAGGAGGGATGAGCAGTTCTTC	CASYPSSGRRDEQFF
-	TRBV6-1	-	TRBJ1-6	TGTGCCAGCACCCTGGGGTCGATATATTCACCCCTCCACTTT	CASTLGSIYSPLHF
few	TRBV19	-	TRBJ1-2	TGTGCCAGTACCCCTACGACCTCTGGAAGACTCTATGGCTACACCTTC	CASTPTTSGRLYGYTF
many	TRBV6-5	TRBD1	TRBJ1-6	TGTGCCAGCAGATGGACAGGGGTAAATTCACCCCTCCACTTT	CASRWTGVNSPLHF
many	TRBV19	-	TRBJ1-6	TGTGCCAGTAGTACTCAGGAATATAATTCACCCCTCCACTTT	CASSTQEYNSPLHF
many	TRBV7-2	-	TRBJ2-7	TGTGCCAGCAGCTTAGGGTCCTCCAACGAGCAGTACTTC	CASSLGSSNEQYF
many	TRBV12-3/TRBV12-4	-	TRBJ2-5	TGTGCCAGCAGCCAGGGGTACGAGACCCAGTACTTC	CASSQGYETQYF
many	TRBV6-5	-	TRBJ1-5	TGTGCCAGCAGCTTAGGACGGGGTAATCAGCCCCAGCATTTT	CASSLGRGNQPQHF
many	TRBV4-3	TRBD1	TRBJ1-1	TGCGCCAGCAGCCAACGGGACAGGGGGCTCAGTGAAGCTTTCTTT	CASSQRDRGLSEAFF
few	TRBV6-1	-	TRBJ2-7	TGTGCCAGCAGTGTTAACAGGGTGTCCTACGAGCAGTACTTC	CASSVNRVSYEQYF
many	TRBV14	-	TRBJ1-2	TGTGCCAGCAGCCAAGGACTTTACGGCTACACCTTC	CASSQGLYGYTF
-	TRBV9	-	TRBJ2-5	TGTGCCAGCAGCCCGCCGGGACGGCGGGAGACCCAGTACTTC	CASSPPGRRETQYF
-	TRBV29-1	TRBD1	TRBJ1-1	TGCAGCGTCTCCCGCGACAGGGGGACTGAAGCTTTCTTT	CSVSRDRGTEAFF
-	TRBV29-1	-	TRBJ1-5	TGCAGCGTACGCAGGGATCAGCCCCAGCATTTT	CSVRRDQPQHF
few	TRBV20-1	-	TRBJ2-5	TGCAGTGCTAGAGGCCGGGGAGACGAAAAAGAGACCCAGTACTTC	CSARGRGDEKETQYF
few	TRBV6-6	-	TRBJ1-4	TGTGCCAGCAGTTACTCGATGGCCCCGGGAGTAGATGAAAAACTGTTTTTT	CASSYSMAPGVDEKLFF
few	TRBV7-3	-	TRBJ2-3	TGTGCCAGCAGCTCCTACGTCACAGATACGCAGTATTTT	CASSSYVTDTQYF